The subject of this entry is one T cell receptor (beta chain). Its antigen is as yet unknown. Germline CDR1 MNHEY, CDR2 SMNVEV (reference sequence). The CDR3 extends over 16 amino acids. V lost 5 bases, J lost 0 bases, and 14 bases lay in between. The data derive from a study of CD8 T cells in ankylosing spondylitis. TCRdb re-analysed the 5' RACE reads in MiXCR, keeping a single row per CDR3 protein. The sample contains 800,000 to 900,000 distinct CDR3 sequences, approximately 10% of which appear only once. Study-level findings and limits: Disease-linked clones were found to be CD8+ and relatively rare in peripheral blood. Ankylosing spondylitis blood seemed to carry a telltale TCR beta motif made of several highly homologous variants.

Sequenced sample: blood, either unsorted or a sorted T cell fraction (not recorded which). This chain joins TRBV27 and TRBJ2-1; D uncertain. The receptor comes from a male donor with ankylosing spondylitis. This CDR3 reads CASSPLAVSSYNEQFF. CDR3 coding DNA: TGTGCCAGCAGTCCCTTGGCGGTAAGCTCCTACAATGAGCAGTTCTTC.